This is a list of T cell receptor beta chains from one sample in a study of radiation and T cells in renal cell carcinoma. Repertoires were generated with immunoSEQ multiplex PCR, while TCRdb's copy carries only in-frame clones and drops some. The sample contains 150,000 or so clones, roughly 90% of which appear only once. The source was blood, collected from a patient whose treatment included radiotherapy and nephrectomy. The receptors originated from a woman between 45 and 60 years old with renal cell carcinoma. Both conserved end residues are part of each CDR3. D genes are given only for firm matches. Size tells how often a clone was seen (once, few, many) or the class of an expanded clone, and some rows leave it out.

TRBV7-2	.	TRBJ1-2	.	TGTGCCAGCAGGAGACCTCAGGGCCGGCGTGGCTACACCTTC	CASRRPQGRRGYTF
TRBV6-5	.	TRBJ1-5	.	TGTGCCAGCAGTTACGGGCCAAATCAGCCCCAGCATTTT	CASSYGPNQPQHF
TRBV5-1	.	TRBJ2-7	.	TGCGCCAGCAGCTCATCTAGCGACCTGGCGAACGAGCAGTACTTC	CASSSSSDLANEQYF
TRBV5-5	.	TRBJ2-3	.	TGTGCCAGCAGCTACCGGGATTACAGCACAGATACGCAGTATTTT	CASSYRDYSTDTQYF
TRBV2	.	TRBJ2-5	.	TGTGCCAGCAGTGATGGACAGACTGGGCAAGAGACCCAGTACTTC	CASSDGQTGQETQYF
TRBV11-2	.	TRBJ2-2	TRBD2	TGTGCCAGCAGCTTCCTAGCGGGTCGCACCGGGGAGCTGTTTTTT	CASSFLAGRTGELFF
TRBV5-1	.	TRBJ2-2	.	TGCGCCAGCAGCTTGTTTTATGACACCGGGGAGCTGTTTTTT	CASSLFYDTGELFF
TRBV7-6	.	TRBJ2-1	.	TGTGCCAGCAGCCCGAGGGATCTATACAATGAGCAGTTCTTC	CASSPRDLYNEQFF
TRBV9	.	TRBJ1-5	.	TGTGCCAGCAGCCCAGGTTTGGGTAGTCAGCCCCAGCATTTT	CASSPGLGSQPQHF
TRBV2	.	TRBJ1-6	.	TGTGCCAGCGGCTTGAGCTCCTATAATTCACCCCTCCACTTT	CASGLSSYNSPLHF
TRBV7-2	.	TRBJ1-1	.	TGTGCCAGCAGCTTACTTCACGGCCGGAACACTGAAGCTTTCTTT	CASSLLHGRNTEAFF
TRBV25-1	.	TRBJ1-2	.	TGTGCCAGCAGTGAATTTAGGGACGATGGCTACACCTTC	CASSEFRDDGYTF
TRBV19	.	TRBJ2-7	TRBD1	TGTGCCAGTAGTTCCGGGACAGAGAACGGGGAGCAGTACTTC	CASSSGTENGEQYF
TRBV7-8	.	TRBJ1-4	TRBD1	TGTGCCAGCAGCCTCACTGCGACAGGGGGGCTGTTTTTT	CASSLTATGGLFF
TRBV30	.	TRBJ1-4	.	TGTGCCTGGGGGTACACAGCGCTACAACTGTTTTTT	CAWGYTALQLFF
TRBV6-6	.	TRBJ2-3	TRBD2	TGTGCCAGCAGTTACGGTGCGGGGGGGAAAACAGATACGCAGTATTTT	CASSYGAGGKTDTQYF
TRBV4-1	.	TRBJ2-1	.	TGCGCCAGCAGCCTCACCCCGGGTTGGGATGAGCAGTTCTTC	CASSLTPGWDEQFF
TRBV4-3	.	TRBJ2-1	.	TGCGCCAGCAGCCTCACAGGGAAAGTCTACAATGAGCAGTTCTTC	CASSLTGKVYNEQFF
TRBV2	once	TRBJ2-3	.	TGTGCCAGCAGTGAAGACTATCCCCACGCAGATACGCAGTATTTT	CASSEDYPHADTQYF
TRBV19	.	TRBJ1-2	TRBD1	TGTGCCAGTAGTGCACAGGGGCTCAACTATGGCTACACCTTC	CASSAQGLNYGYTF
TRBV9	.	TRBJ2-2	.	TGTGCCAGCAGCGTAGAGAGCACCGGGGAGCTGTTTTTT	CASSVESTGELFF
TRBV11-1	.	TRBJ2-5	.	TGTGCCAGCAGCCCCGGGCGGAGTCAAGAGACCCAGTACTTC	CASSPGRSQETQYF
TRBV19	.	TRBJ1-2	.	TGTGCCAGTAGTATACCAGGGTCCTATGGCTACACCTTC	CASSIPGSYGYTF
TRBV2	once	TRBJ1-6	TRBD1	TGTGCCAGCAGTAAGGGACAGGGAAATTCACCCCTCCACTTT	CASSKGQGNSPLHF
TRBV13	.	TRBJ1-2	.	TGTGCCAGCAGTCTTGGACAACTCTATGGCTACACCTTC	CASSLGQLYGYTF
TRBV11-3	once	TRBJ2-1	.	TGTGCCAGCAGCCCAGACCCTCTAGCGCGTGAGCAGTTCTTC	CASSPDPLAREQFF
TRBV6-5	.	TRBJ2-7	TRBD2	TGTGCCAGCAGTTCCGGGACTAGCGGAACCTACGAGCAGTACTTC	CASSSGTSGTYEQYF
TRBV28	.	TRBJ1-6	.	TGTGCCAGCAGTTTCAAGGGATCACCCCTCCACTTT	CASSFKGSPLHF
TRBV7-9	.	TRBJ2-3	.	TGTGCCAGCAGCTTGGGTGCGGGGGCACTAACAGATACGCAGTATTTT	CASSLGAGALTDTQYF
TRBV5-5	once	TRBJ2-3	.	TGTGCCAGCAGCCTTAGAGGGAGCACAGATACGCAGTATTTT	CASSLRGSTDTQYF
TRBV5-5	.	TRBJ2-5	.	TGTGCCAGCAGCTTGGTCTACGGTGAGACCCAGTACTTC	CASSLVYGETQYF
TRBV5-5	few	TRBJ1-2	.	TGTGCCAGCAGCTTCCGGGACACCCTCACCAACTATGGCTACACCTTC	CASSFRDTLTNYGYTF
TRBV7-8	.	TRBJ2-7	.	TGTGCCAGCAGCAGTAGGCCCTTGGACAGCTCCTACGAGCAGTACTTC	CASSSRPLDSSYEQYF
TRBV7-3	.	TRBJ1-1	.	TGTGCCAGTGGGGTACACATGAACACTGAAGCTTTCTTT	CASGVHMNTEAFF